What follows describes a single T cell receptor (beta chain). Other DNA sequences in this specimen translate into the identical CDR3. Germline V CDR1 and CDR2: LNHDA, SQIVND (reference sequence). V lost 7 bases and J lost 4, with 13 bases in between. This CDR3 has 13 amino acids. These data originate in a study of control samples from healthy donors and cancer patients. This table comes from immunoSEQ multiplex PCR, and its TCRdb copy is limited to in-frame clones, with some not included. The top ten hold less than 2% of the sample, which has some 190,000 clones, 91% seen once. The chain recombines TRBV19 with TRBJ1-2; weak D call: TRBD1 (6 bases). The sequenced sample consisted of blood. This receptor was identified in a man in his thirties or forties in good health. This CDR3 reads CASTPQDSYGYTF. The CDR3, as DNA: TGTGCCAGTACCCCGCAGGACAGCTATGGCTACACCTTC.